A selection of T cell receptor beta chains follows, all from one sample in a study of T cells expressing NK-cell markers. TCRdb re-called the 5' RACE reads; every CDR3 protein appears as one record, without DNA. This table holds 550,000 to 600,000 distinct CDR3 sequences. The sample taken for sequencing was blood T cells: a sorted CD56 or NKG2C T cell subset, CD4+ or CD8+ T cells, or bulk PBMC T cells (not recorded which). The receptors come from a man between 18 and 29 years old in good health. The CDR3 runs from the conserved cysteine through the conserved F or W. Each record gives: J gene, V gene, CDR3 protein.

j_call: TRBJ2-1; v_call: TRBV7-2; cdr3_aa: CASSLTRTSLNEQFF
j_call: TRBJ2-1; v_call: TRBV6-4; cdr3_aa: CASSERMLGEQFF
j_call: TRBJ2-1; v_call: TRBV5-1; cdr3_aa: CASSLGGTSNYNEQFF
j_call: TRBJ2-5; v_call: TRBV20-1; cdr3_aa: CSAKDGRARETQYF
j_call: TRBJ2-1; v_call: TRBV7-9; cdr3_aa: CASQGVSVQFF
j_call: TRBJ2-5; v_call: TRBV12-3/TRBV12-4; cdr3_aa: CASSLGRDSIQETQYF
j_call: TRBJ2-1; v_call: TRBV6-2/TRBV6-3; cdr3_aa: CASSYGGSVYNEQFF
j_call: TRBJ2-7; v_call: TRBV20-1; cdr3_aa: CSASARDSFPEQYF
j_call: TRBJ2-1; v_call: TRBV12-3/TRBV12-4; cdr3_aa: CASSTSDRPNEQFF
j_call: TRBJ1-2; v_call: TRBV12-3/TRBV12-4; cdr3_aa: CASSPTGGYGYTF
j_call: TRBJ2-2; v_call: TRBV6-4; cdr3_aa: CASSSLSGGELFF
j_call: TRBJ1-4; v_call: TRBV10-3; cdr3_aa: CASTSGVGEKLFF
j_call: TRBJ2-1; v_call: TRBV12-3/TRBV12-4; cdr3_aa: CASSIGGESDEQFF
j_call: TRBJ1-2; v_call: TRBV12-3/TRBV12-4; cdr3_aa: CASSPGGRGYTF
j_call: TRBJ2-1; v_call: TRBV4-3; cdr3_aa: CASSRDTASRTTYNEQFF
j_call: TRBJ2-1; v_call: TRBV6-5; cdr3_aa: CASRDSSGGYNEQFF
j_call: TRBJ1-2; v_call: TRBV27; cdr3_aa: CASSLYEGSGYTF
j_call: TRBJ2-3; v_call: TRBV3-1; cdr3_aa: CASSQGMGGAPTDTQYF
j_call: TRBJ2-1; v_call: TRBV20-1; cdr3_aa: CSAINSDYNEQFF
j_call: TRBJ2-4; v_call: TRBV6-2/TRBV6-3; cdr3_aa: CATGLAGGGIQYF
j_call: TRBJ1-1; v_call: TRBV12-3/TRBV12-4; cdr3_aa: CASSLVMGAGGMNTEAFF
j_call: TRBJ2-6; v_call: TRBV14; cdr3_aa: CASSQVRRSGANVLTF
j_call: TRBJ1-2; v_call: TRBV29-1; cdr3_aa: CSVVWRGAEGYTF
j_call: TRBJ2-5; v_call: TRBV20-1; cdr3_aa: CSARGGGAATQYF
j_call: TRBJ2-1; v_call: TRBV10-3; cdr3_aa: CATGLRANNEQFF
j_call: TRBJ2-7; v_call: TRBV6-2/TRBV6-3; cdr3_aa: CASSYQGGDRSYEQYF
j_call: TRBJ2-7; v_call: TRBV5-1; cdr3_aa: CASSLASSKGEQYF
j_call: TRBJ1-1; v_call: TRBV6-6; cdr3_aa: CASNFRGGTEAFF
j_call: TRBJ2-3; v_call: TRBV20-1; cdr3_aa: CSARGVSPDTQYF
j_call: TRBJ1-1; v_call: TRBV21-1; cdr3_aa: CASSKDGSTFKNTEAFF
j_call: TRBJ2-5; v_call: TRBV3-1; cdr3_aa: CASSSRTLYQETQYF
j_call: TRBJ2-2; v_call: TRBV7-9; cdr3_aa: CASSQTSGIAGELFF
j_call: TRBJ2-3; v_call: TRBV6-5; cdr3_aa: CASSLGLAGVSDTQYF
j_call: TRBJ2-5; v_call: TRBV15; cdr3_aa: CATGSGTSGREETQYF
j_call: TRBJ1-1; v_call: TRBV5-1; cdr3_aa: CASTTGGVGRTEAFF
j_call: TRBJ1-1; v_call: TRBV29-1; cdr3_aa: CSVGSPGRLNTEAFF